The clone carrying this TCR beta chain has just one count. Its antigen is still unknown. This CDR3 has 13 amino acids. V lost 5 bases, J lost 4 bases, and 12 bases lay in between. Germline V lookup: CDR1 LNHDA, CDR2 SQIVND (reference sequence). The data were produced by immunoSEQ multiplex PCR, yet TCRdb's version contains in-frame clones alone and is incomplete. Seen here are 200,000 to 250,000 clones, 60% to 80% observed once, and the top ten hold over 9.5%. These data originate in a study of cytotoxic CD8 clonotypes in ibrutinib-treated CLL. Overall study: Response sampling came at median 12 months of treatment, ranging about 6 to 40 months.

General observations from the study: Starting clonality was above that of age-matched healthy donors and tracked circulating CD8+ T-cell counts.

The V and J genes are TRBV19 and TRBJ2-7; D might be TRBD2 (5 bases). This specimen was PBMCs, taken after 12 months of ibrutinib treatment. The clonotype originates from a human donor with chronic lymphocytic leukemia. The CDR3 loop is CASSFDGGYEQYF. The CDR3 DNA sequence: TGTGCCAGTAGTTTTGACGGAGGATACGAGCAGTACTTC.